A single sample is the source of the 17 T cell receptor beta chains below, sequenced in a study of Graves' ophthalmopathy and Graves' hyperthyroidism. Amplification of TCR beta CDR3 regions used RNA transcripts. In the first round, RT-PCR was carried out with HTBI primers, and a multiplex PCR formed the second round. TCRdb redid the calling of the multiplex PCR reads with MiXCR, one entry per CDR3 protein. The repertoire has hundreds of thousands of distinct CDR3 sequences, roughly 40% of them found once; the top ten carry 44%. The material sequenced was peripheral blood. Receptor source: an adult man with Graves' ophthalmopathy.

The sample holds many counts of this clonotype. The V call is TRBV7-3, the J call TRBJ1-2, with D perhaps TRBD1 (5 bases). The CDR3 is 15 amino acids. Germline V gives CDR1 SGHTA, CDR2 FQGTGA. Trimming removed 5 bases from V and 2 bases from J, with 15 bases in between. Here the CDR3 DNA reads TGTGCCAGCAGCCCAACATCGACAGCGAACTATGGCTACACCTTC. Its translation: CASSPTSTANYGYTF.

In DNA form, the CDR3 reads TGTGCCAGCAGCACGAAGGGGGCCAGGAATGAAAAACTGTTTTTT. Its translation: CASSTKGARNEKLFF. The chain has TRBV14 and TRBJ1-4; 7 bases fit TRBD1. The CDR3 has 15 residues. J was trimmed by 5 bases and V by 5 bases; bases with no gene match: 8. Germline V lookup: CDR1 SGHDN, CDR2 FVKESK.

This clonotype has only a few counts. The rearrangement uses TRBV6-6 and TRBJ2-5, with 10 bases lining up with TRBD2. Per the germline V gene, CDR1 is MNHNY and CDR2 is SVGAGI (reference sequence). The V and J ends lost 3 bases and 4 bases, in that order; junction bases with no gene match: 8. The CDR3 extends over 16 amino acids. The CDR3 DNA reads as TGTGCCAGCAGTTATGGGGCTAGCGGGAGCCTAGAGACCCAGTACTTC. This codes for CASSYGASGSLETQYF.

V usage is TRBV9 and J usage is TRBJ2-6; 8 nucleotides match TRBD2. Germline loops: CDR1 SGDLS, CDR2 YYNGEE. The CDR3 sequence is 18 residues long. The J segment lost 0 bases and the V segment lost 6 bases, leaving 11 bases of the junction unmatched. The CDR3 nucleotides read TGTGCCAGCACCCCTTCCGGGGGGGTTATCTCTGGGGCCAACGTCCTGACTTTC. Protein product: CASTPSGGVISGANVLTF. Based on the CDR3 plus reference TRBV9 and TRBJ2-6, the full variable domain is DSGVTQTPKHLITATGQRVTLRCSPRSGDLSVYWYQQSLDQGLQFLIQYYNGEERAKGNILERFSAQQFPDLHSELNLSSLELGDSALYFCASTPSGGVISGANVLTFGAGSRLTVL.

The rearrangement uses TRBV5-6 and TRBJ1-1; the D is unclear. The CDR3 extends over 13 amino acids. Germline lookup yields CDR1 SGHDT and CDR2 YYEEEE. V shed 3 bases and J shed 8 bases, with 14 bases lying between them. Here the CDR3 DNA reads TGTGCCAGCAGCTCTTCAACGACTTCCGAAGCTTTCTTT. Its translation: CASSSSTTSEAFF.

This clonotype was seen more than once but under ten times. The CDR3 bases are TGCAGTGCTAGTCGTCAAGGGGCGGGGAACACCGGGGAGCTGTTTTTT. Translating gives CSASRQGAGNTGELFF. This chain links TRBV20-1 with TRBJ2-2; the D call may be TRBD1 or TRBD2 (5 bases each). Germline loops: CDR1 DFQATT, CDR2 SNEGSKA (reference sequence). V was trimmed by 3 bases and J by 1 base, leaving 15 bases between them. This CDR3 is 16 amino acids long.

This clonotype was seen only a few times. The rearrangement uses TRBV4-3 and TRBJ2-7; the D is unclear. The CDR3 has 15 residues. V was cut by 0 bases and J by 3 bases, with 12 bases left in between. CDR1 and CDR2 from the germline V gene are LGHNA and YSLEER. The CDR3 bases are TGCGCCAGCAGCCAAGAAAGCTCAGCTCGCTACGAGCAGTACTTC. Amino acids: CASSQESSARYEQYF.

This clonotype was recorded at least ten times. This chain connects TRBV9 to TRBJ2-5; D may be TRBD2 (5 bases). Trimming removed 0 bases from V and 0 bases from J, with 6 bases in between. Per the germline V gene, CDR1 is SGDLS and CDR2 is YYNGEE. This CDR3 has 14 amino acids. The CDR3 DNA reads TGTGCCAGCAGCGTAGAGGGAGACCAAGAGACCCAGTACTTC. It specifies CASSVEGDQETQYF.

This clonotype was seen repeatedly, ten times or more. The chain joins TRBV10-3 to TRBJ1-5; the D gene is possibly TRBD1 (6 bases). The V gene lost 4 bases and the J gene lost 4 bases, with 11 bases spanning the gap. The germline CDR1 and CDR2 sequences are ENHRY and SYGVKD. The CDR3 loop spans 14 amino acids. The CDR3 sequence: CAISGKTGNQPQHF. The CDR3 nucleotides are TGTGCCATCAGTGGGAAGACAGGTAATCAGCCCCAGCATTTT.

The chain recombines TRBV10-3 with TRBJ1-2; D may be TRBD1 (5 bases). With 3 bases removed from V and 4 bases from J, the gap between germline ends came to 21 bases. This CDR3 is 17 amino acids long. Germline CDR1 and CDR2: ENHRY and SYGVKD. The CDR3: CAISEARGTSRLYGYTF. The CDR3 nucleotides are TGTGCCATCAGTGAAGCCCGAGGGACTTCGAGACTCTATGGCTACACCTTC.

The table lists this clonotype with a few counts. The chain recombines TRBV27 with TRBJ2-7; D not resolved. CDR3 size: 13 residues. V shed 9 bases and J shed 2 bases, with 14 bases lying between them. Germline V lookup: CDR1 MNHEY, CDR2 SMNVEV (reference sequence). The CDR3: CASRTELAYEQYF. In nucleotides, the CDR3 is TGTGCCAGTCGGACGGAACTTGCCTACGAGCAGTACTTC.

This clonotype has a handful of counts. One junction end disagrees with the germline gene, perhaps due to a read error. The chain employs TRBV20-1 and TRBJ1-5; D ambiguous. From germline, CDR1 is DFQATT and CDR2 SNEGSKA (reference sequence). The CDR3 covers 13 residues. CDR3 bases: TGCAGCGCTAACCGGGATTTGGATCAGCCCCAGCATTTT. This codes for CSANRDLDQPQHF.

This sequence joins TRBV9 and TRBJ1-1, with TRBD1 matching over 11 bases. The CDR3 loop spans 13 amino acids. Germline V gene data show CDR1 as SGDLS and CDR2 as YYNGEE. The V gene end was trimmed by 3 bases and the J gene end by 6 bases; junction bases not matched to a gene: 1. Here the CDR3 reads CASSGTGGSEAFF. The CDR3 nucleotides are TGTGCCAGCAGCGGGACAGGGGGCTCTGAAGCTTTCTTT. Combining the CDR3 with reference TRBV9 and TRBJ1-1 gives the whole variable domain DSGVTQTPKHLITATGQRVTLRCSPRSGDLSVYWYQQSLDQGLQFLIQYYNGEERAKGNILERFSAQQFPDLHSELNLSSLELGDSALYFCASSGTGGSEAFFGQGTRLTVV.

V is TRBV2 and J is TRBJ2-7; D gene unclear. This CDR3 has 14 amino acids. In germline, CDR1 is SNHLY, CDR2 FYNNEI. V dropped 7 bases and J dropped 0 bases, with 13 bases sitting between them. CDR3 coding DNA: TGTGCCAGCACTCGACCCCACTACTCCTACGAGCAGTACTTC. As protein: CASTRPHYSYEQYF. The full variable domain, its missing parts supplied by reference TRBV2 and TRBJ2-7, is EPEVTQTPSHQVTQMGQEVILRCVPISNHLYFYWYRQILGQKVEFLVSFYNNEISEKSEIFDDQFSVERPDGSNFTLKIRSTKLEDSAMYFCASTRPHYSYEQYFGPGTRLTVT.

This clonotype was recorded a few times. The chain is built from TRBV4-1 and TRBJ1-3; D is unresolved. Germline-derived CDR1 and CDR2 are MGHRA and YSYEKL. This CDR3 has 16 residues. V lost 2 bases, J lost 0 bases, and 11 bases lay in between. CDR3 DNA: TGCGCCAGCAGCCAACAACCCGGTGGCTCTGGAAACACCATATATTTT. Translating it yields CASSQQPGGSGNTIYF.

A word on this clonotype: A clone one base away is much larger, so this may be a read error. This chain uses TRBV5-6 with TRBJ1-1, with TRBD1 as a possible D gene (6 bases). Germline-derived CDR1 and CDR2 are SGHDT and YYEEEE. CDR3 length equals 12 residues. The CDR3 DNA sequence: TGTGCCAGCAGCACCAACAGGGACGCAGCTTCCTTT. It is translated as CASSTNRDAASF.

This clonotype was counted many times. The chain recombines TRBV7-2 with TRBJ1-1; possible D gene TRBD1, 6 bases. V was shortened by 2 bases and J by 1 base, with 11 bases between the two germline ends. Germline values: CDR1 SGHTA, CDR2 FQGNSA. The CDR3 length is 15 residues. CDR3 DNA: TGTGCCAGCAGCTTAATGTCACAGGGGAACACTGAAGCTTTCTTT. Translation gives CASSLMSQGNTEAFF.